This T cell receptor (beta chain) derives from a study of cytomegalovirus exposure and HLA in healthy donors. Study-wide background: The approximately 120 validation repertoires and the roughly 700 first-cohort repertoires shared a platform, a later analysis reported.

Generated by immunoSEQ multiplex PCR, the TCRdb table keeps only in-frame clones and is missing some. The data contain about 160,000 clones, roughly nine tenths of them singletons. V dropped 1 base and J dropped 0 bases, with 11 bases sitting between them. The CDR3 spans 16 residues. Germline V gives CDR1 SGHDT, CDR2 YYEEEE. Source material: PBMCs. The clonotype was recovered from a woman aged 30 to 39 in good health and CMV-seronegative. The gene calls are TRBV5-6 and TRBJ1-3; D unresolved. The CDR3 sequence: CASSLPGRASGNTIYF. The CDR3 nucleotides read TGTGCCAGCAGCTTGCCGGGGAGGGCCTCTGGAAACACCATATATTTT.